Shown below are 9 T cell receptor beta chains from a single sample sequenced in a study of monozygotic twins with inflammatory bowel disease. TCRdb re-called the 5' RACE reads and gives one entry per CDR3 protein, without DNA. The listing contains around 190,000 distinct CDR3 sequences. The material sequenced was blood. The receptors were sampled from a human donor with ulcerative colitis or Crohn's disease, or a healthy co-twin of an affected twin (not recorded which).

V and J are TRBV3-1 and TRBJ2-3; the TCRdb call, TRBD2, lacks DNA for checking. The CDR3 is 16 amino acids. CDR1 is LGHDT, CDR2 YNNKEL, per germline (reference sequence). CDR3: CASSQGAGMGSDTQYF.

The CDR3 loop is CASSLADVAYEQYF. The chain links TRBV5-1 to TRBJ2-7. This CDR3 has 14 residues. CDR1 and CDR2 (germline): SGHRS, YFSETQ.

Here the CDR3 reads CSAKNGYQPQHF. The V gene is TRBV20-1, the J gene TRBJ1-5. The CDR3 has 12 residues. The germline V gene has CDR1 DFQATT and CDR2 SNEGSKA (reference sequence).

The CDR3: CASSSHMNTEAFF. This chain connects TRBV7-2 to TRBJ1-1. The CDR3 runs 13 residues. Germline lookup yields CDR1 SGHTA and CDR2 FQGNSA.

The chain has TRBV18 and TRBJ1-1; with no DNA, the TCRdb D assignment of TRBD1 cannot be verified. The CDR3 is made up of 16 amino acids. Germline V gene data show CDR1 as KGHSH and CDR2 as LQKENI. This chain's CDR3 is CASSLNPQGLITEAFF. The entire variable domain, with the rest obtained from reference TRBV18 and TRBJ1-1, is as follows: NAGVMQNPRHLVRRRGQEARLRCSPMKGHSHVYWYRQLPEEGLKFMVYLQKENIIDESGMPKERFSAEFPKEGPSILRIQQVVRGDSAAYFCASSLNPQGLITEAFFGQGTRLTVV.

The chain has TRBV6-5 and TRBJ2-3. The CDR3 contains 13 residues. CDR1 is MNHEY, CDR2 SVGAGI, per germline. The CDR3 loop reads CASLKSSTDTQYF.

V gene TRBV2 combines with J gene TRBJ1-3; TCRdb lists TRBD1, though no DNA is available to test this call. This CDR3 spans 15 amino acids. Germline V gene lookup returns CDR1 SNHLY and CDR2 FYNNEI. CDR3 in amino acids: CASSVGGGSGNTIYF.

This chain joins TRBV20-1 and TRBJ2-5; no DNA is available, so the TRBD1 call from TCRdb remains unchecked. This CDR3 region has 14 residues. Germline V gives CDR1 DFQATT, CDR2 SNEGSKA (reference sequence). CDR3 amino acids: CSATEGGRRETQYF.

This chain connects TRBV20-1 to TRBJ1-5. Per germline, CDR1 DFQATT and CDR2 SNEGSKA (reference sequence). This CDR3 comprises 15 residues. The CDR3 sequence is CSATNPRQSNQPQHF.